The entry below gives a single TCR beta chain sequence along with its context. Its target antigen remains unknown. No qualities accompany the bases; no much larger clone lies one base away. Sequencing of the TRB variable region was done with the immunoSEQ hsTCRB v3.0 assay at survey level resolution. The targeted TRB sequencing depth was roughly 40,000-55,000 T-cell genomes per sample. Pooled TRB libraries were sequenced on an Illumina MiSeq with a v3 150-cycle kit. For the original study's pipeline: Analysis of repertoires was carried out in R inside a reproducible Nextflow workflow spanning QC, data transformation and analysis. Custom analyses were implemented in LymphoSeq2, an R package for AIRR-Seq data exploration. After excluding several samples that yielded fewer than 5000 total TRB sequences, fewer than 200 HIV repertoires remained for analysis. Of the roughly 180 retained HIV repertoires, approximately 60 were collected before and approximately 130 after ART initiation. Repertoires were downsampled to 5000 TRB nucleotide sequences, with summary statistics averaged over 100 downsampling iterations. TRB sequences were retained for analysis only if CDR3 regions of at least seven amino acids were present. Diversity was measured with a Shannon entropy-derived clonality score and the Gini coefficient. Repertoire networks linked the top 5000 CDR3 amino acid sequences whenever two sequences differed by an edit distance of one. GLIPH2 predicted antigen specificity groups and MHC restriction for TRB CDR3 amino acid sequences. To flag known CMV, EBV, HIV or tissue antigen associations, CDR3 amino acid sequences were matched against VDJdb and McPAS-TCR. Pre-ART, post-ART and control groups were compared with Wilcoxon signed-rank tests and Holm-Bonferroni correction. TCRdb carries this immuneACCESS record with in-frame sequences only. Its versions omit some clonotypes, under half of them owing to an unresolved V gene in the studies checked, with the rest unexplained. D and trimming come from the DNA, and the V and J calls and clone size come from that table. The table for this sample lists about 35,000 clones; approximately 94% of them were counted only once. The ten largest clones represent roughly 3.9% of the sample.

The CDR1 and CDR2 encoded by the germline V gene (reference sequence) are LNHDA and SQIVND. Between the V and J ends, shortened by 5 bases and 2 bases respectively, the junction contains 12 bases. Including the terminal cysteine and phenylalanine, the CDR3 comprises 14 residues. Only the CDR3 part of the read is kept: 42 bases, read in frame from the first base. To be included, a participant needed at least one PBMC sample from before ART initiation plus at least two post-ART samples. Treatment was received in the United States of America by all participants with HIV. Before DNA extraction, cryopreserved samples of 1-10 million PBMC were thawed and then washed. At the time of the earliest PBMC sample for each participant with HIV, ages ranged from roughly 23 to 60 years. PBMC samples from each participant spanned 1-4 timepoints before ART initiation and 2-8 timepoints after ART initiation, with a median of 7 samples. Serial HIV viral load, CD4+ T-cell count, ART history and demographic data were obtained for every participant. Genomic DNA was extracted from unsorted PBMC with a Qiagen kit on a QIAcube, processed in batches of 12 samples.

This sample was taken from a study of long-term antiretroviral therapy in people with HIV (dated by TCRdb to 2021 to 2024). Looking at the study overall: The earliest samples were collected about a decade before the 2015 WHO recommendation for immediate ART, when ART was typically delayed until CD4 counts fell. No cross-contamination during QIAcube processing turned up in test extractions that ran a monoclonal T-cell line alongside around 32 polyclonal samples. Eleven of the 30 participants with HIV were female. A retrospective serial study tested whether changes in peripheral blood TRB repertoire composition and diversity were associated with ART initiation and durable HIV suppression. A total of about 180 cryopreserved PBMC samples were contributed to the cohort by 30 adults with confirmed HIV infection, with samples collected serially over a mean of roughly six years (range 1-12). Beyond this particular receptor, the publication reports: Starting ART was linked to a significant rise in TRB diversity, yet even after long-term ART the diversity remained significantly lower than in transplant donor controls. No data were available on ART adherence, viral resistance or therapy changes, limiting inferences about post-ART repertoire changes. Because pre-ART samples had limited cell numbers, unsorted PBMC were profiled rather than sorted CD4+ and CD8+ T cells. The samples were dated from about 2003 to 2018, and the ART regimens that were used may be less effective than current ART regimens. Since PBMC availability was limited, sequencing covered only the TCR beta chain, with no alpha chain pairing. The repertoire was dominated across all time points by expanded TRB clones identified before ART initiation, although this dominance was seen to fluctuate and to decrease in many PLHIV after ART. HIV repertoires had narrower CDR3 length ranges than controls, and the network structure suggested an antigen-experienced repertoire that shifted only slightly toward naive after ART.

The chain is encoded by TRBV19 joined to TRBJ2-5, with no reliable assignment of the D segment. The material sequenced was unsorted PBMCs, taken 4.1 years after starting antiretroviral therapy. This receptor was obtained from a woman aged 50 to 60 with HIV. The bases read TGTGCCAGTAGTCGCCGAGATCCACAAGAGACCCAGTACTTC. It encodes CASSRRDPQETQYF.